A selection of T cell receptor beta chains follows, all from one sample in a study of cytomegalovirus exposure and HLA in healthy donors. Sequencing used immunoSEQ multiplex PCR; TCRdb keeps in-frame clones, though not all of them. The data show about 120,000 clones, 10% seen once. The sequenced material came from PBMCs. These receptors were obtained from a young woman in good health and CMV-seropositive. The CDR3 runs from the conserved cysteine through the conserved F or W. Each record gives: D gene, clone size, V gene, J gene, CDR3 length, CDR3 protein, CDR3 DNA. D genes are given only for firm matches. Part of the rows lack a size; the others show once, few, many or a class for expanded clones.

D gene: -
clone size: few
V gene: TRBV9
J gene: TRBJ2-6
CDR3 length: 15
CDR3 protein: CASSPQGSGANVLTF
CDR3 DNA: TGTGCCAGCAGCCCGCAGGGCTCTGGGGCCAACGTCCTGACTTTC

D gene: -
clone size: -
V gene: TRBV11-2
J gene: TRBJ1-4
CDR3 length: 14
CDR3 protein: CASSLGVSNEKLFF
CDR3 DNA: TGTGCCAGCAGCCTCGGGGTTTCGAATGAAAAACTGTTTTTT

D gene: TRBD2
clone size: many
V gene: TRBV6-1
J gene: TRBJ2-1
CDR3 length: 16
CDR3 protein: CASSDASGGSYNEQFF
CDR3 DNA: TGTGCCAGCAGTGACGCATCAGGCGGGAGCTACAATGAGCAGTTCTTC

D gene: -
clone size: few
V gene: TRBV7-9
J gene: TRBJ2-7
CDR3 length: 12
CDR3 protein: CASVQGSSEQYF
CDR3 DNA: TGTGCCAGCGTCCAGGGGTCAAGCGAGCAGTACTTC

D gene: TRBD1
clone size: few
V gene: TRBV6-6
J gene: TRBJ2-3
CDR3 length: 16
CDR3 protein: CASRGPGTGISDTQYF
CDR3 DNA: TGTGCCAGCAGAGGACCCGGGACAGGCATCTCCGATACGCAGTATTTT

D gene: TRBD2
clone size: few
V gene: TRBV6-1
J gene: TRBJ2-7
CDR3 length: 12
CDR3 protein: CASSWGGYEQYF
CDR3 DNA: TGTGCCAGCAGCTGGGGGGGTTACGAGCAGTACTTC

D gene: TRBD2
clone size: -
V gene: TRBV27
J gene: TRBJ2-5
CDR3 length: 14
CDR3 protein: CASSAQTSGSDQYF
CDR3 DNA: TGTGCCAGCAGTGCCCAGACTAGCGGGAGTGACCAGTACTTC

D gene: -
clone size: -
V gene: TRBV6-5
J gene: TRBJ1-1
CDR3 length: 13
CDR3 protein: CASSYPDRSEAFF
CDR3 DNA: TGTGCCAGCAGTTACCCTGACAGATCTGAAGCTTTCTTT

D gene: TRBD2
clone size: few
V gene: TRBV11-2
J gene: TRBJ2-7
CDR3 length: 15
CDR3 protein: CASSSLAGWDYEQYF
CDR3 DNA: TGTGCCAGCAGCTCACTAGCGGGGTGGGACTACGAGCAGTACTTC

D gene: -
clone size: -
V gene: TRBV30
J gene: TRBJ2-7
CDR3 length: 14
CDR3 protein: CAWSVGGGMYEQYF
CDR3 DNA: TGTGCCTGGAGTGTAGGTGGGGGGATGTACGAGCAGTACTTC

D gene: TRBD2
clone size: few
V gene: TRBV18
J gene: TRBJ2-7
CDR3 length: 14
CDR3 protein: CASSPTGGAIEQYF
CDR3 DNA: TGTGCCAGCTCACCTACCGGGGGGGCGATAGAGCAGTACTTC

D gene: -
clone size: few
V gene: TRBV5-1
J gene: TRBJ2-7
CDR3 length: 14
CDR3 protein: CASSLGAKSYEQYF
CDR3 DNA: TGCGCCAGCAGCTTGGGGGCAAAGTCCTACGAGCAGTACTTC

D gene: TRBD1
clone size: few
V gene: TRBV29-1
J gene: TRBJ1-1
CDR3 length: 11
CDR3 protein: CSVVGQIEAFF
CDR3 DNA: TGCAGCGTTGTGGGACAGATTGAAGCTTTCTTT

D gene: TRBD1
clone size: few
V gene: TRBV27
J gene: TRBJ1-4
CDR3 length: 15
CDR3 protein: CASSLRDRASEKLFF
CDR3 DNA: TGTGCCAGCAGTCTCCGGGACAGGGCTTCTGAAAAACTGTTTTTT

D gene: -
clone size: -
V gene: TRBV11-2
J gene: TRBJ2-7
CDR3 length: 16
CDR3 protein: CASSAATGTVTYEQYF
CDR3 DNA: TGTGCCAGCAGCGCCGCTACAGGGACCGTTACCTACGAGCAGTACTTC

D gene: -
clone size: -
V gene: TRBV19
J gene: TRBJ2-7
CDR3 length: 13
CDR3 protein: CASSIVEGYEQYF
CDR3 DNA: TGTGCCAGTAGTATAGTTGAGGGATACGAGCAGTACTTC

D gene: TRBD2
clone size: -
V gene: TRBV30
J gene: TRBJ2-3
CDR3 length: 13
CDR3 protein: CAWGLAVTDTQYF
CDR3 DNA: TGTGCCTGGGGACTAGCGGTCACAGATACGCAGTATTTT

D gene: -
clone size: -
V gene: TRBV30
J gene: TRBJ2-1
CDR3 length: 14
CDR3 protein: CAFVMTTDYNEQFF
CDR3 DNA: TGTGCCTTCGTAATGACTACAGATTACAATGAGCAGTTCTTC

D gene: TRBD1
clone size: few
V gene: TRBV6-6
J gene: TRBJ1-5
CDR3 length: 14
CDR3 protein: CASTRQGVTQPQHF
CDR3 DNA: TGTGCCAGCACCCGACAGGGAGTAACGCAGCCCCAGCATTTT

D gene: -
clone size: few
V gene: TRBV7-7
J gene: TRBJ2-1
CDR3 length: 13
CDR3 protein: CASSSMGSGEQFF
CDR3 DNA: TGTGCTAGCAGCTCCATGGGTTCGGGTGAGCAGTTCTTC

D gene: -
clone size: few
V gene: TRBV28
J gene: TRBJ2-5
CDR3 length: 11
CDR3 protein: CASSPRETQYF
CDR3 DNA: TGTGCCAGCAGCCCCCGGGAGACCCAGTACTTC

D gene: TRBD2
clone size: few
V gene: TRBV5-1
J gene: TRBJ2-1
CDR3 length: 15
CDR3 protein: CASSSTGLPYNEQFF
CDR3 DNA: TGCGCCAGCAGCTCGACGGGACTACCTTACAATGAGCAGTTCTTC

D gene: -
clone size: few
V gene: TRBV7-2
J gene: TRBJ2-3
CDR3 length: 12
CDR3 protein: CASSFHTDTQYF
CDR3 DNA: TGTGCCAGCAGCTTTCACACAGATACGCAGTATTTT

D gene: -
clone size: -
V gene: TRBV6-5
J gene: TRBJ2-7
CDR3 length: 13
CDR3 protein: CASTGDRTYEQYF
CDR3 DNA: TGTGCCAGCACGGGCGACAGGACCTACGAGCAGTACTTC

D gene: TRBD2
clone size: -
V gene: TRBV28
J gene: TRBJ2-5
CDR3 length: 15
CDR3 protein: CASSFSGARQETQYF
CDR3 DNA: TGTGCCAGCAGTTTCAGCGGGGCGCGCCAAGAGACCCAGTACTTC

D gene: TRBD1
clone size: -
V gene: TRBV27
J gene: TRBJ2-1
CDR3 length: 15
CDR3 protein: CASSPAGTGGVSLFF
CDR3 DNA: TGTGCCAGCAGTCCCGCCGGGACAGGGGGAGTATCCCTGTTCTTC

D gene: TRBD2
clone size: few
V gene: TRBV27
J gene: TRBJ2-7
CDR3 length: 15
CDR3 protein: CASRRVAGDTYEQYF
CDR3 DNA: TGTGCCAGCAGAAGAGTAGCGGGGGATACCTACGAGCAGTACTTC

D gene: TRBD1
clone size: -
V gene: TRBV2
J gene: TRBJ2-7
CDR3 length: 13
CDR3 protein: CASSPGTGYEQYF
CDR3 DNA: TGTGCCAGCAGTCCCGGGACAGGGTACGAGCAGTACTTC

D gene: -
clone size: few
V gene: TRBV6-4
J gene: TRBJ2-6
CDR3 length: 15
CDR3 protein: CASSPWPSGANVLTF
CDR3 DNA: TGTGCCAGCAGTCCGTGGCCCTCTGGGGCCAACGTCCTGACTTTC

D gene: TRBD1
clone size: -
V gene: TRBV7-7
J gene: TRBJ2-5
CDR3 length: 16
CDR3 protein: CASSSGTARGLETQYF
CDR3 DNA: TGTGCTAGCAGCTCCGGCACGGCGAGGGGGCTAGAGACCCAGTACTTC

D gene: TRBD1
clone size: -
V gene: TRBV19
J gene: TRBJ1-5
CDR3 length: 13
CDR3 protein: CASAGQAFRPQHF
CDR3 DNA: TGTGCCAGTGCCGGACAGGCCTTTCGACCCCAGCATTTT

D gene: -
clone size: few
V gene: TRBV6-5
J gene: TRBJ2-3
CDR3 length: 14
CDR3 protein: CATKAGFSTDTQYF
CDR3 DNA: TGTGCCACTAAAGCGGGTTTTAGCACAGATACGCAGTATTTT

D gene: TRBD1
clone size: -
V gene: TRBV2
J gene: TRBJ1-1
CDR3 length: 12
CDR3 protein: CASGQGQAEAFF
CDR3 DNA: TGTGCCAGCGGACAGGGTCAGGCTGAAGCTTTCTTT

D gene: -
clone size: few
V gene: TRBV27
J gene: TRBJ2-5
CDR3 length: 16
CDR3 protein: CASSTLRGPRVETQYF
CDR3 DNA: TGTGCCAGCAGTACCCTGAGAGGGCCTAGAGTAGAGACCCAGTACTTC

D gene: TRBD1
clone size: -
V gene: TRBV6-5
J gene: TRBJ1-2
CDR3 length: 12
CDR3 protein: CATRTGNYGYTF
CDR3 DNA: TGTGCCACCCGGACAGGGAACTATGGCTACACCTTC

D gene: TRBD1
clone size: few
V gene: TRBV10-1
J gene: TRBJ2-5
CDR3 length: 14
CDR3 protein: CASSELTGVETQYF
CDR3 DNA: TGCGCCAGCAGTGAATTGACAGGGGTAGAGACCCAGTACTTC

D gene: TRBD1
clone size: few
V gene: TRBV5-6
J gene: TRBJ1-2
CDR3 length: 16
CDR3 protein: CASIHWGGQEIYGYTF
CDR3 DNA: TGTGCCAGCATCCATTGGGGGGGACAGGAGATCTATGGCTACACCTTC